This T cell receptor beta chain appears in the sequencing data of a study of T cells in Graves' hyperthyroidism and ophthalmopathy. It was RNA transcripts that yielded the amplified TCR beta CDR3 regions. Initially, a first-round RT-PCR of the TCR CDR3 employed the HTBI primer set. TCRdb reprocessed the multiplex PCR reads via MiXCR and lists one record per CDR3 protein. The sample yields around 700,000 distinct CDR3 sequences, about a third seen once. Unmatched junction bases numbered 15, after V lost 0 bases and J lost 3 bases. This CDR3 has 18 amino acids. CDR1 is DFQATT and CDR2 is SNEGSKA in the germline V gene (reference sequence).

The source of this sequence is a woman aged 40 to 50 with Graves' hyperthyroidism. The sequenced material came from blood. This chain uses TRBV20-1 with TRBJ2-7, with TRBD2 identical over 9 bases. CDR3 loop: CSARDVAGTTSGFYEQYF. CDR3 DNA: TGCAGTGCTAGAGATGTAGCTGGAACGACTAGCGGATTCTACGAGCAGTACTTC.